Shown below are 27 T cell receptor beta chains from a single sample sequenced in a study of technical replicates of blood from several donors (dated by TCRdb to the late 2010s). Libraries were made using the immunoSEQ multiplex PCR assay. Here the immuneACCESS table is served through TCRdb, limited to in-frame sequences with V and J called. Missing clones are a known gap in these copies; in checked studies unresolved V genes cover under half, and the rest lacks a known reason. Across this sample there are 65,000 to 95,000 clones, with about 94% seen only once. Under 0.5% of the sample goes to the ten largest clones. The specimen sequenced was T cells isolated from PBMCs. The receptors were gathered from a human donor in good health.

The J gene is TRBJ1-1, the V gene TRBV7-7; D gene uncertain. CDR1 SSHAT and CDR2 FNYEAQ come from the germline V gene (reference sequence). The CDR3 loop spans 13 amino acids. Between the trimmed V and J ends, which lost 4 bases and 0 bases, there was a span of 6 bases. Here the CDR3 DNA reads TGTGCCAGCAGCTCTAACCTGAACACTGAAGCTTTCTTT. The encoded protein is CASSSNLNTEAFF.

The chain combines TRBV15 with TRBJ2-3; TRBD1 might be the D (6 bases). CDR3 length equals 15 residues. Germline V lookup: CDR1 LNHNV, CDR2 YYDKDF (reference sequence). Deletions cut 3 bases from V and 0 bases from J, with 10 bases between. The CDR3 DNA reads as TGTGCCACCAGCAGGGCTAGGGGGAGCACAGATACGCAGTATTTT. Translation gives CATSRARGSTDTQYF.

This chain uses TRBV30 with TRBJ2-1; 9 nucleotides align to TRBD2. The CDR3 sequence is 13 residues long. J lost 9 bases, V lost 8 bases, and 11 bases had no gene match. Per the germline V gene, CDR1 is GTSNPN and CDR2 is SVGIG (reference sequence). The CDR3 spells CAHNSGSIGEQFF. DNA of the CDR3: TGTGCCCACAATAGCGGGAGCATTGGTGAGCAGTTCTTC.

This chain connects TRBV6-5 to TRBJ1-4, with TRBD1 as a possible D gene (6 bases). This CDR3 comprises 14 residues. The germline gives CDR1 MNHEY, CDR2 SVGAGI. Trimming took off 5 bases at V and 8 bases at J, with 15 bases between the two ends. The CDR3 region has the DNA TGTGCCAGCAGTCGACAGGAGCTCGGGGAAAAACTGTTTTTT. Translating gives CASSRQELGEKLFF.

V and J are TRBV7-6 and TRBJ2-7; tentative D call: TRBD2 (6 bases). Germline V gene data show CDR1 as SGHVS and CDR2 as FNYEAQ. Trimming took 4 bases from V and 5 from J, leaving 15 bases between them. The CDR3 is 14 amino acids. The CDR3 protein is CASSSRDWGHEQYF. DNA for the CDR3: TGTGCCAGCAGCTCACGGGACTGGGGCCACGAGCAGTACTTC.

The CDR3 DNA sequence: TGTGCCAGCAGCTTTTTGACTGTACAAGAGACCCAGTACTTC. Translating it yields CASSFLTVQETQYF. This rearrangement joins TRBV5-4 to TRBJ2-5, with D hard to call. Trimming cost V 2 bases and J 2 bases, with 10 bases left between them. The V gene's germline CDR1 is SGHNT and CDR2 YYREEE (reference sequence). The length of the CDR3 is 14 residues.

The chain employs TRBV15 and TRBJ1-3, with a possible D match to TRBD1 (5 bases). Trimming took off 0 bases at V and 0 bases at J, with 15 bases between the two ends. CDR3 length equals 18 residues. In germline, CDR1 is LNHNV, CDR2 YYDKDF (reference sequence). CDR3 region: CATSRDRGITISGNTIYF. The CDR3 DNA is TGTGCCACCAGCAGAGATAGGGGAATTACCATCTCTGGAAACACCATATATTTT.

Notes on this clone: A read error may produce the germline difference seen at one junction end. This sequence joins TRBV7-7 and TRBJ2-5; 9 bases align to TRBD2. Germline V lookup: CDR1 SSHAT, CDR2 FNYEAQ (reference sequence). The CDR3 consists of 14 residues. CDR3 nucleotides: TGTGCTAGCAGCCGGGGACTAGCACAAGAGACCCAGTACTTC. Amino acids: CASSRGLAQETQYF.

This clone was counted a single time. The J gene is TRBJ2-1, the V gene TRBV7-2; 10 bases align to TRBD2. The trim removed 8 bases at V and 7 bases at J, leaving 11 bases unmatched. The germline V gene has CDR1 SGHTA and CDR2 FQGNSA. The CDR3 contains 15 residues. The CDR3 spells CASGLAGVFVNEQFF. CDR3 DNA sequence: TGTGCCAGCGGCCTAGCGGGAGTATTTGTAAATGAGCAGTTCTTC.

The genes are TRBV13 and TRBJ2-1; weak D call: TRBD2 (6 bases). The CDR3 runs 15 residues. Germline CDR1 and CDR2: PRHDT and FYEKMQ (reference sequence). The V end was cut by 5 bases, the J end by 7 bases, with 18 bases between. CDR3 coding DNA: TGTGCCAGCAGCCCCCCCCGGAGGAGGGGAAATGAGCAGTTCTTC. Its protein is CASSPPRRRGNEQFF.

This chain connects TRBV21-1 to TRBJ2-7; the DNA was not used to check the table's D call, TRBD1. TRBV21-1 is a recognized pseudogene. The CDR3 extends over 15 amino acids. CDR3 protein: CASSKGSQGAYEQYF. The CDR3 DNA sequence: TGTGCCAGCAGCAAAGGTTCACAGGGGGCTTACGAGCAGTACTTC.

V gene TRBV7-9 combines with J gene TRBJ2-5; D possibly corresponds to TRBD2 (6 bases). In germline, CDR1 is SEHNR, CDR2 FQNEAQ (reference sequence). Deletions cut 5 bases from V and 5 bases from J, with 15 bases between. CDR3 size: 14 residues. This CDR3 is CASSARPGGETQYF. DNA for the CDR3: TGTGCCAGCAGCGCCCGTCCCGGAGGGGAGACCCAGTACTTC.

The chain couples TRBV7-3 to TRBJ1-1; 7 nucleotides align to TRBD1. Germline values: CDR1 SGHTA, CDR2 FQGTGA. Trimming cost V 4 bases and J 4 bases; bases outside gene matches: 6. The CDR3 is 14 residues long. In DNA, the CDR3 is TGTGCCAGCAGCTCACAACAGGGGATCACTGAAGCTTTCTTT. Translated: CASSSQQGITEAFF.

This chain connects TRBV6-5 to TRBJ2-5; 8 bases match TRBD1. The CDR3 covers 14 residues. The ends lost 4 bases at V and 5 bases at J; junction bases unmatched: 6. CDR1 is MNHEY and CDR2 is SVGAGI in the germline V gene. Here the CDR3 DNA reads TGTGCCAGCAGTTGGACAGGGAATTCGGAGACCCAGTACTTC. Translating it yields CASSWTGNSETQYF.

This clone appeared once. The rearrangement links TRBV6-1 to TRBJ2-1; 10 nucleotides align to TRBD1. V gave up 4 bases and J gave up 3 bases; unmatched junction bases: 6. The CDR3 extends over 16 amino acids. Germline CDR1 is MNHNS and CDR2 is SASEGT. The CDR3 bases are TGTGCCAGCAGTGGTAGACAGGGGGCGCACTACAATGAGCAGTTCTTC. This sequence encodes CASSGRQGAHYNEQFF.

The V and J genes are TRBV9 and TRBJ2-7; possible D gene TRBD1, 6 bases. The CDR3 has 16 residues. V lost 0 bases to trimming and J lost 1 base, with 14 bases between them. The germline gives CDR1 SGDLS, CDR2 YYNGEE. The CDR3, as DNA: TGTGCCAGCAGCGTAGATGGCAGGGGAGCTTCCTACGAGCAGTACTTC. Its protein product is CASSVDGRGASYEQYF.

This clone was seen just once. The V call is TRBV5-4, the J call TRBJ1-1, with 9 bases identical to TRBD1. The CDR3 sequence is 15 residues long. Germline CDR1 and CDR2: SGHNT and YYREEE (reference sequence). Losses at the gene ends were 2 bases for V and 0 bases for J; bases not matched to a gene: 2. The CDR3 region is CASSLDRGVNTEAFF. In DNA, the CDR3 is TGTGCCAGCAGCTTAGACAGGGGGGTGAACACTGAAGCTTTCTTT.

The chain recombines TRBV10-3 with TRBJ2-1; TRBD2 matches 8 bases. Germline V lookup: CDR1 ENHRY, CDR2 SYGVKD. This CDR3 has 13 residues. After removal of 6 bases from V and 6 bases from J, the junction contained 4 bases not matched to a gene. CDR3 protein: CAIRGTSLNEQFF. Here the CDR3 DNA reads TGTGCCATCAGGGGGACTAGTCTCAATGAGCAGTTCTTC.

CDR3 in DNA: TGTGCCAGCAGGTTCCCAGGCGCTGGCTATGGCTACACCTTC. It encodes CASRFPGAGYGYTF. V is TRBV6-5 and J is TRBJ1-2; no reliable D call. The germline V and J ends were trimmed by 6 bases and 4 bases, with 15 bases remaining between them. Germline lookup yields CDR1 MNHEY and CDR2 SVGAGI. The CDR3 is 14 amino acids.

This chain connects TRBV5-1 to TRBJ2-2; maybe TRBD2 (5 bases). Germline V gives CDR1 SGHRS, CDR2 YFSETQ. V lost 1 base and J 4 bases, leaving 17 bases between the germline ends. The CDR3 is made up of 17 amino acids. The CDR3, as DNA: TGCGCCAGCAGCTTGTTGCTAGCAGGAGGTGGCACCGGGGAGCTGTTTTTT. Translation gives CASSLLLAGGGTGELFF.

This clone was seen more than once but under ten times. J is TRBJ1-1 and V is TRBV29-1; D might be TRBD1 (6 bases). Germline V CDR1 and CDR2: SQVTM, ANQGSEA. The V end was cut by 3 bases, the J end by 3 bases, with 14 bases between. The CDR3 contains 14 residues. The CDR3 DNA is TGCAGCGTTGAGTTGACAGGCTCTTACACTGAAGCTTTCTTT. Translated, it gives CSVELTGSYTEAFF.

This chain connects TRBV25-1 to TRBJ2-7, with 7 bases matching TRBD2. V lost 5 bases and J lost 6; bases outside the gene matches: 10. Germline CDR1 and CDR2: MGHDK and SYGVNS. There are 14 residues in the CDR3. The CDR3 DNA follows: TGTGCCAGCAGTTGGGCCGGAGGGAGGGGCGAGCAGTACTTC. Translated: CASSWAGGRGEQYF.

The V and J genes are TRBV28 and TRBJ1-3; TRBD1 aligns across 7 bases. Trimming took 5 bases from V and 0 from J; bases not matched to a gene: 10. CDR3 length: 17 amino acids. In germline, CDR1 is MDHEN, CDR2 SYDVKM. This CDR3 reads CASSPGDRFISGNTIYF. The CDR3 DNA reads TGTGCCAGCAGTCCGGGGGACAGATTTATCTCTGGAAACACCATATATTTT.

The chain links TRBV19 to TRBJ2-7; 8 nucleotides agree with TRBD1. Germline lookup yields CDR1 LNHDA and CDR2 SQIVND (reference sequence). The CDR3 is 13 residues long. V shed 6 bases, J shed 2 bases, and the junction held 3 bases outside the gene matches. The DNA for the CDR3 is TGTGCCAGTAGAAGGACAGGGACCTACGAGCAGTACTTC. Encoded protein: CASRRTGTYEQYF. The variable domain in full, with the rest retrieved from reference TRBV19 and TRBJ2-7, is DGGITQSPKYLFRKEGQNVTLSCEQNLNHDAMYWYRQDPGQGLRLIYYSQIVNDFQKGDIAEGYSVSREKKESFPLTVTSAQKNPTAFYLCASRRTGTYEQYFGPGTRLTVT.

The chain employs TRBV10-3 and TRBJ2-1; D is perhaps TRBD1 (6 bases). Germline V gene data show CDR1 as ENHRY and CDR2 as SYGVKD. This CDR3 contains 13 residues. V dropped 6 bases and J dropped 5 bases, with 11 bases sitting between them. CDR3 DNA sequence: TGTGCCATCAGCTTGACAGGAAACAATGAGCAGTTCTTC. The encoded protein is CAISLTGNNEQFF.

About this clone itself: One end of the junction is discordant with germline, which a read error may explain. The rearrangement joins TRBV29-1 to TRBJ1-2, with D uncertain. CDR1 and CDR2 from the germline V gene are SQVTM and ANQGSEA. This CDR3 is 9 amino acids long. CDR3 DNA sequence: TGCAGCGTTGAAGAACGAGCCAATTTC. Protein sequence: CSVEERANF. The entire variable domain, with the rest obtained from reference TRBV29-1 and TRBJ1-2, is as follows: SAVISQKPSRDICQRGTSLTIQCQVDSQVTMMFWYRQQPGQSLTLIATANQGSEATYESGFVIDKFPISRPNLTFSTLTVSNMSPEDSSIYLCSVEERANFGSGTRLTVV.

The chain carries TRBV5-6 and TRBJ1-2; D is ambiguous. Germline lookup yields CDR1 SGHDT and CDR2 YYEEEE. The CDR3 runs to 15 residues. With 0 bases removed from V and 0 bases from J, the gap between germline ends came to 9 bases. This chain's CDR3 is CASSLVYRANYGYTF. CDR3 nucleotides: TGTGCCAGCAGCTTGGTGTATCGGGCTAACTATGGCTACACCTTC.